A single sample is the source of the 27 T cell receptor beta chains below, sequenced in a study of somatic mutations in cytotoxic T cells in rheumatoid arthritis. This table comes from immunoSEQ multiplex PCR, and its TCRdb copy is limited to in-frame clones, with some not included. The sample carries around 19,000 clones, about three quarters recorded once. Sequenced: CD8+ T cells sorted from blood. Every receptor here comes from an adult with rheumatoid arthritis.

The chain has TRBV4-2 and TRBJ2-7; 10 nucleotides align to TRBD2. The CDR3 spans 14 residues. Germline V gene data show CDR1 as LGHNA and CDR2 as YNFKEQ. V lost 4 bases and J lost 6; bases outside the gene matches: 6. The CDR3 bases are TGTGCCAGCAGCCCGGCCGGGACTAGCGTCGAGCAGTACTTC. It yields the protein CASSPAGTSVEQYF.

This clone has just a few counts. Germline is not matched at one junction end, which may reflect a read error. The chain uses TRBV6-5 and TRBJ1-6, with D perhaps matching TRBD1 (5 bases). Germline V CDR1 and CDR2: MNHEY, SVGAGI. This CDR3 has 14 residues. The CDR3, as DNA: TGTGCCAGCAGCTACTCGGGGCCGGGATCACCCCTCCACTTT. Its protein product is CASSYSGPGSPLHF.

This clone has a handful of counts. The chain combines TRBV11-2 with TRBJ2-7; D is possibly TRBD1 (7 bases). The CDR3 totals 15 residues. V lost 5 bases, J lost 6 bases, and 20 bases lay in between. The germline gives CDR1 SGHAT, CDR2 FQNNGV. Here the CDR3 DNA reads TGTGCCAGCAGCCCAAGGGGTGGACAGGAGGGCGAGCAGTACTTC. It encodes CASSPRGGQEGEQYF.

The rearrangement links TRBV28 to TRBJ2-1, with D possibly being TRBD2 (5 bases). The germline V and J ends were trimmed by 3 bases and 5 bases, with 8 bases remaining between them. Germline lookup yields CDR1 MDHEN and CDR2 SYDVKM. The CDR3 is 13 amino acids. The CDR3 coding sequence is TGTGCCAGCAGTTTCACCGGGGACAATGAGCAGTTCTTC. It specifies CASSFTGDNEQFF.

The chain uses TRBV5-1 and TRBJ2-1; no clear D. CDR3 size: 17 residues. V shed 0 bases and J shed 0 bases, with 13 bases lying between them. CDR1 and CDR2 from the germline V gene are SGHRS and YFSETQ. CDR3 residues: CASSLEGGRSSYNEQFF. Written as DNA, the CDR3 is TGCGCCAGCAGCTTGGAAGGCGGCCGAAGCTCCTACAATGAGCAGTTCTTC. Variable domain in full (rest from reference TRBV5-1 and TRBJ2-1): KAGVTQTPRYLIKTRGQQVTLSCSPISGHRSVSWYQQTPGQGLQFLFEYFSETQRNKGNFPGRFSGRQFSNSRSEMNVSTLELGDSALYLCASSLEGGRSSYNEQFFGPGTRLTVL.

The CDR3 sequence is CASSYSGISITYEQYF. In DNA form, the CDR3 reads TGTGCCAGCAGTTACTCGGGGATATCGATTACCTACGAGCAGTACTTC. The V and J genes are TRBV6-6 and TRBJ2-7; D gene unclear. V was shortened by 0 bases and J by 2 bases, with 14 bases between the two germline ends. Germline V gene lookup returns CDR1 MNHNY and CDR2 SVGAGI (reference sequence). This CDR3 contains 16 residues.

As DNA, the CDR3 is TGTGCCAGCAGTTTTTATCAGAGTGAAAAACTGTTTTTT. Its protein product is CASSFYQSEKLFF. The chain is built from TRBV27 and TRBJ1-4; D not certain. The CDR3 is 13 amino acids. V lost 3 bases to trimming and J lost 7 bases, with 9 bases between them. Germline V gene lookup returns CDR1 MNHEY and CDR2 SMNVEV (reference sequence).

In its sample, this clone was seen a few times. CDR3 region: CASSIGTGTYEQYF. The CDR3 DNA is TGTGCCAGTAGTATCGGGACAGGGACCTACGAGCAGTACTTC. This sequence joins TRBV19 and TRBJ2-7; 9 bases agree with TRBD1. Germline lookup yields CDR1 LNHDA and CDR2 SQIVND (reference sequence). V gave up 3 bases and J gave up 2 bases; unmatched junction bases: 2. The CDR3 length is 14 residues.

The chain carries TRBV10-3 and TRBJ2-7; no clear D. Germline V CDR1 and CDR2: ENHRY, SYGVKD. The V and J ends lost 3 bases and 4 bases respectively, with 16 bases between them. The CDR3 is made up of 15 amino acids. The CDR3 loop reads CAISDRPAGKYEQYF. As DNA, the CDR3 is TGTGCCATCAGTGATAGGCCTGCTGGCAAGTACGAGCAGTACTTC.

CDR3 sequence (DNA): TGTGCCACCAGCAGAGAAGAGAACACTGAAGCTTTCTTT. It specifies CATSREENTEAFF. This chain links TRBV15 with TRBJ1-1; D is undetermined. CDR1 LNHNV and CDR2 YYDKDF come from the germline V gene (reference sequence). CDR3 length equals 13 residues. V lost 0 bases to trimming and J lost 1 base, with 3 bases between them.

The chain recombines TRBV29-1 with TRBJ2-7; 16 nucleotides line up with TRBD2. CDR1 and CDR2 (germline): SQVTM, ANQGSEA. There are 17 residues in the CDR3. The ends lost 1 base at V and 2 bases at J; junction bases unmatched: 5. The CDR3 spells CSVEGGLAGGTPYEQYF. The CDR3 nucleotides are TGCAGCGTTGAAGGGGGACTAGCGGGGGGGACCCCCTACGAGCAGTACTTC.

V is TRBV7-6 and J is TRBJ2-3; D gene uncertain. The CDR3 length is 12 residues. Trimming cost V 2 bases and J 5 bases, with 5 bases left between them. CDR1 and CDR2 (germline): SGHVS, FNYEAQ. CDR3 sequence (DNA): TGTGCCAGCAGCTTATTGGGAGATACGCAGTATTTT. Translated, it gives CASSLLGDTQYF.

In this sample, this clone turned up once. The gene calls are TRBV11-2 and TRBJ2-6; 7 bases fit TRBD1. Trimming at V came to 3 bases and at J to 2 bases, leaving 10 bases not matched to a gene. Germline-derived CDR1 and CDR2 are SGHAT and FQNNGV. The CDR3 sequence is 18 residues long. Here the CDR3 DNA reads TGTGCCAGCAGCTTGTTCACAGGGGCTATCACTGGGGCCAACGTCCTGACTTTC. Protein: CASSLFTGAITGANVLTF.

This chain connects TRBV6-6 to TRBJ2-1; TRBD2 agrees at 7 bases. CDR3 length equals 14 residues. V lost 2 bases and J lost 7; bases outside the gene matches: 5. Germline CDR1 and CDR2: MNHNY and SVGAGI (reference sequence). The CDR3 DNA sequence: TGTGCCAGCAGTTACGGGGGGGAGGCTAATGAGCAGTTCTTC. Its translation: CASSYGGEANEQFF.

The rearrangement links TRBV2 to TRBJ2-7, with 9 bases fitting TRBD2. The CDR3 is 16 residues long. Looked up from germline, CDR1 is SNHLY and CDR2 is FYNNEI. The J segment lost 0 bases and the V segment lost 2 bases, leaving 5 bases of the junction unmatched. The CDR3 nucleotides are TGTGCCAGCAGTGAATCAAGCGGGGGGAACTCCTACGAGCAGTACTTC. Translation gives CASSESSGGNSYEQYF.

The chain recombines TRBV30 with TRBJ1-1; TRBD1 aligns across 7 bases. This CDR3 comprises 13 residues. J lost 0 bases, V lost 5 bases, and 3 bases had no gene match. Per germline, CDR1 GTSNPN and CDR2 SVGIG (reference sequence). The CDR3 DNA sequence: TGTGCCTGGGACAGGGTTCTGAACACTGAAGCTTTCTTT. Encoded protein: CAWDRVLNTEAFF.

The V call is TRBV19, the J call TRBJ1-1, with D perhaps matching TRBD1 (6 bases). Deletions cut 3 bases from V and 0 bases from J, with 8 bases between. The germline gives CDR1 LNHDA, CDR2 SQIVND (reference sequence). This CDR3 comprises 14 residues. The CDR3 bases are TGTGCCAGTAGTATCAGGGGAATGAACACTGAAGCTTTCTTT. The encoded protein is CASSIRGMNTEAFF.

V is TRBV13 and J is TRBJ1-1; no clear D. V was pared by 7 bases and J by 3 bases, with 12 bases between. In germline, CDR1 is PRHDT, CDR2 FYEKMQ (reference sequence). The CDR3 is 13 residues long. Written as DNA, the CDR3 is TGTGCCAGCACCGAGGGAAGTGACACTGAAGCTTTCTTT. Amino acid sequence: CASTEGSDTEAFF.

The chain couples TRBV11-2 to TRBJ1-1; unclear D gene. The CDR3 extends over 15 amino acids. Trimming left V 1 base short and J 3 bases short, with 12 bases between. CDR1 is SGHAT and CDR2 is FQNNGV in the germline V gene. The CDR3 DNA follows: TGTGCCAGCAGCTTAGGGGCGTATGATCACACTGAAGCTTTCTTT. Protein product: CASSLGAYDHTEAFF. The variable domain in full, completed from reference TRBV11-2 and TRBJ1-1, reads EAGVAQSPRYKIIEKRQSVAFWCNPISGHATLYWYQQILGQGPKLLIQFQNNGVVDDSQLPKDRFSAERLKGVDSTLKIQPAKLEDSAVYLCASSLGAYDHTEAFFGQGTRLTVV.

This chain joins TRBV19 and TRBJ2-1, with TRBD2 matching over 11 bases. CDR3 length: 16 residues. The germline V gene encodes CDR1 LNHDA and CDR2 SQIVND (reference sequence). V lost 0 bases, J lost 8 bases, and 6 bases stayed unmatched. The CDR3 sequence is CASSIDPSGRSDEQFF. The CDR3 DNA sequence: TGTGCCAGTAGTATAGACCCTAGCGGGAGGTCAGATGAGCAGTTCTTC. The full variable domain, in which reference TRBV19 and TRBJ2-1 provide the parts outside the CDR3, is DGGITQSPKYLFRKEGQNVTLSCEQNLNHDAMYWYRQDPGQGLRLIYYSQIVNDFQKGDIAEGYSVSREKKESFPLTVTSAQKNPTAFYLCASSIDPSGRSDEQFFGPGTRLTVL.

The V gene is TRBV5-6, the J gene TRBJ2-1; 8 positions match TRBD1. The CDR3 is 13 residues long. Trimming at V came to 4 bases and at J to 9 bases, leaving 6 bases not matched to a gene. Germline lookup yields CDR1 SGHDT and CDR2 YYEEEE. The CDR3 DNA sequence: TGTGCCAGCAGCCTGGACAGGGTGGCTGAGCAGTTCTTC. Residues: CASSLDRVAEQFF.

This chain connects TRBV7-9 to TRBJ1-2; D remains ambiguous. Per germline, CDR1 SEHNR and CDR2 FQNEAQ (reference sequence). V shed 5 bases and J shed 4 bases, with 14 bases lying between them. The CDR3 totals 14 residues. The CDR3 sequence is CASSIYDGVYGYTF. CDR3 DNA sequence: TGTGCCAGCAGCATCTACGACGGGGTCTATGGCTACACCTTC.

This sequence joins TRBV4-1 and TRBJ1-2; 9 bases align to TRBD1. Germline V lookup: CDR1 MGHRA, CDR2 YSYEKL. The V gene end was trimmed by 4 bases and the J gene end by 8 bases; junction bases not matched to a gene: 14. This CDR3 contains 16 residues. The CDR3 loop reads CASSPVGGQGGPGYTF. The DNA of the CDR3 is TGCGCCAGCAGCCCCGTAGGGGGACAGGGCGGACCCGGCTACACCTTC.

J is TRBJ2-1 and V is TRBV7-9; 11 positions agree with TRBD2. Germline V lookup: CDR1 SEHNR, CDR2 FQNEAQ (reference sequence). With 2 bases clipped from V and 10 bases from J, the junction kept 16 bases outside the gene matches. The CDR3 runs to 18 residues. CDR3 DNA sequence: TGTGCCAGCAGCTTAAATTTAAGGACTAGCGGGCTCCGTGGCGAGCAGTTCTTC. It is translated as CASSLNLRTSGLRGEQFF.

This chain connects TRBV5-1 to TRBJ2-7; the D is unclear. Germline-derived CDR1 and CDR2 are SGHRS and YFSETQ. The CDR3 totals 12 residues. V was cut by 0 bases and J by 5 bases, with 6 bases left in between. CDR3: CASSLVGNEQYF. In DNA, the CDR3 is TGCGCCAGCAGCTTGGTAGGGAACGAGCAGTACTTC.

V is TRBV28 and J is TRBJ1-6; D perhaps matches TRBD1 (5 bases). V lost 5 bases and J lost 8, with 16 bases in between. The germline gives CDR1 MDHEN, CDR2 SYDVKM. The CDR3 loop spans 15 amino acids. Here the CDR3 DNA reads TGTGCCAGCAGTGGGACTCAGGTATCATATTCACCCCTCCACTTT. Protein: CASSGTQVSYSPLHF.

The V gene is TRBV7-6, the J gene TRBJ2-7, with 11 bases that match TRBD2. From germline, CDR1 is SGHVS and CDR2 FNYEAQ. The V gene end was trimmed by 5 bases and the J gene end by 6 bases; junction bases not matched to a gene: 12. The CDR3 has 16 amino acids. Here the CDR3 DNA reads TGTGCCAGCAGCGATCCACTAGCGGGAGAAGGAGGCGAGCAGTACTTC. This gives the protein CASSDPLAGEGGEQYF.